The 32 T cell receptor beta chains below come from one sample, sequenced in a study of OX40 agonist ivuxolimab in advanced cancers. The data were produced by immunoSEQ multiplex PCR, yet TCRdb's version contains in-frame clones alone and is incomplete. The sample includes about 100,000 clones, around 93% of them seen just once. Sequencing used CD4+ or CD8+ T cells sorted from blood, obtained in a trial of the OX40 agonist ivuxolimab. The receptors come from an adult with an advanced solid tumor such as melanoma, head and neck, liver or kidney cancer.

The chain recombines TRBV7-9 with TRBJ1-3; no reliable D call. The germline V gene encodes CDR1 SEHNR and CDR2 FQNEAQ (reference sequence). The CDR3 runs 14 residues. Deletions cut 5 bases from V and 4 bases from J, with 12 bases between. The DNA for the CDR3 is TGTGCCAGCAGCACGACTGTGGAAGGAAACACCATATATTTT. It is translated as CASSTTVEGNTIYF.

The chain recombines TRBV19 with TRBJ2-5; 8 bases align to TRBD1. The end of the DNA aligns better with TRBJ2-7, so the J call may be wrong. The length of the CDR3 is 14 residues. Germline loops: CDR1 LNHDA, CDR2 SQIVND (reference sequence). The CDR3, as DNA: TGTGCCAGTAGTAGAGGACAGGGCACCTACGAGCAGTACTTC. Its translation: CASSRGQGTYEQYF.

The chain links TRBV4-2 to TRBJ1-4; no definite D call. The CDR3 has 16 amino acids. CDR1 is LGHNA, CDR2 YNFKEQ, per germline. V dropped 0 bases and J dropped 0 bases, with 8 bases sitting between them. CDR3 in amino acids: CASSQDLRATNEKLFF. The CDR3 region has the DNA TGTGCCAGCAGCCAAGATCTGAGGGCAACTAATGAAAAACTGTTTTTT.

The DNA of the CDR3 is TGTGCCAGCAGGCCCAACTATGGCTACACCTTC. Protein sequence: CASRPNYGYTF. The V gene is TRBV2, the J gene TRBJ1-2; D gene ambiguous. The V and J ends lost 6 bases and 2 bases respectively, with 4 bases between them. The CDR3 loop spans 11 amino acids. Germline V gene lookup returns CDR1 SNHLY and CDR2 FYNNEI.

This clone was detected once. The chain employs TRBV4-1 and TRBJ2-7; unclear D gene. The CDR3 runs 13 residues. Germline CDR1 is MGHRA and CDR2 is YSYEKL. Trimming took off 1 base at V and 4 bases at J, with 8 bases between the two ends. The CDR3 spells CASSQVNSYEQYF. CDR3 DNA sequence: TGCGCCAGCAGCCAAGTCAACAGTTACGAGCAGTACTTC.

The V call is TRBV5-1, the J call TRBJ2-1; 10 bases fit TRBD2. V lost 0 bases to trimming and J lost 5 bases; unmatched junction nucleotides: 2. The CDR3 has 15 residues. Germline V gene data show CDR1 as SGHRS and CDR2 as YFSETQ. CDR3 residues: CASSLVAGGNNEQFF. Here the CDR3 DNA reads TGCGCCAGCAGCTTGGTAGCGGGAGGCAACAATGAGCAGTTCTTC. The variable domain in full, with the rest retrieved from reference TRBV5-1 and TRBJ2-1, is KAGVTQTPRYLIKTRGQQVTLSCSPISGHRSVSWYQQTPGQGLQFLFEYFSETQRNKGNFPGRFSGRQFSNSRSEMNVSTLELGDSALYLCASSLVAGGNNEQFFGPGTRLTVL.

The chain joins TRBV15 to TRBJ2-7; no reliable D call. Trimming shortened V by 0 bases and J by 6 bases, and 6 bases separated the two germline ends. This CDR3 is built from 12 residues. Germline CDR1 is LNHNV and CDR2 is YYDKDF (reference sequence). The CDR3 bases are TGTGCCACCAGCAGAGACAGCAGCGAGCAGTACTTC. It specifies CATSRDSSEQYF.

The count of this clone is one. The rearrangement joins TRBV5-4 to TRBJ2-3, with 7 bases that match TRBD2. This CDR3 contains 17 residues. The trim removed 0 bases at V and 1 base at J, leaving 8 bases unmatched. The germline V gene encodes CDR1 SGHNT and CDR2 YYREEE (reference sequence). The CDR3 bases are TGTGCCAGCAGCTTGGCCTTGAGGGCGGGGGGCACAGATACGCAGTATTTT. Translated, it gives CASSLALRAGGTDTQYF.

V is TRBV5-1 and J is TRBJ2-3; TRBD2 agrees at 13 bases. Looked up from germline, CDR1 is SGHRS and CDR2 is YFSETQ. This CDR3 comprises 16 residues. V lost 4 bases, J lost 4 bases, and 6 bases stayed unmatched. The chain's CDR3 is CASSGAGTSGADTQYF. Written as DNA, the CDR3 is TGCGCCAGCAGCGGGGCTGGGACTAGCGGGGCAGATACGCAGTATTTT.

The chain employs TRBV7-9 and TRBJ2-7; perhaps TRBD1 as D (5 bases). The CDR3 runs to 14 residues. Trimming left V 2 bases short and J 5 bases short, with 13 bases between. Germline loops: CDR1 SEHNR, CDR2 FQNEAQ (reference sequence). CDR3 sequence reads: CASSLTSPGNEQYF. CDR3 DNA sequence: TGTGCCAGCAGCTTAACCAGCCCAGGGAACGAGCAGTACTTC.

The chain couples TRBV7-8 to TRBJ2-2; the match to TRBD2 covers 7 bases. This CDR3 comprises 14 residues. Germline V gene data show CDR1 as SGHVS and CDR2 as FQNEAQ. After removal of 3 bases from V and 11 bases from J, the junction contained 9 bases not matched to a gene. The DNA for the CDR3 is TGTGCCAGCAGCTTCGCCCAAGCGGGAAACGAGCTGTTTTTT. This translates into CASSFAQAGNELFF. Looking up the rest from reference TRBV7-8 and TRBJ2-2 gives the full variable domain: GAGVSQSPRYKVAKRGQDVALRCDPISGHVSLFWYQQALGQGPEFLTYFQNEAQLDKSGLPSDRFFAERPEGSVSTLKIQRTQQEDSAVYLCASSFAQAGNELFFGEGSRLTVL.

The rearrangement joins TRBV9 to TRBJ2-2, with D tentatively TRBD1 (6 bases). Germline V gene lookup returns CDR1 SGDLS and CDR2 YYNGEE. Trimming took off 0 bases at V and 4 bases at J, with 10 bases between the two ends. The CDR3 is 15 amino acids. CDR3 sequence reads: CASSVGRQATGELFF. The DNA of the CDR3 is TGTGCCAGCAGCGTAGGGAGACAGGCCACCGGGGAGCTGTTTTTT. The entire variable domain, with the rest obtained from reference TRBV9 and TRBJ2-2, is as follows: DSGVTQTPKHLITATGQRVTLRCSPRSGDLSVYWYQQSLDQGLQFLIQYYNGEERAKGNILERFSAQQFPDLHSELNLSSLELGDSALYFCASSVGRQATGELFFGEGSRLTVL.

The chain employs TRBV28 and TRBJ1-2; no firm D call. The CDR3 sequence is 13 residues long. V was trimmed by 6 bases and J by 7 bases, leaving 15 bases between them. Germline lookup yields CDR1 MDHEN and CDR2 SYDVKM. The CDR3 sequence is CASRSPAFGGYTF. CDR3 bases: TGTGCCAGCAGATCGCCGGCCTTTGGTGGCTACACCTTC.

This clone has just a few counts. J is TRBJ1-1 and V is TRBV19, with 7 bases that match TRBD1. Germline CDR1 is LNHDA and CDR2 is SQIVND (reference sequence). V lost 4 bases, J lost 5 bases, and 4 bases stayed unmatched. The CDR3 totals 13 residues. CDR3 residues: CASSNWDRTEAFF. CDR3 DNA: TGTGCCAGTAGTAACTGGGACAGAACTGAAGCTTTCTTT.

This chain uses TRBV18 with TRBJ2-7; 11 positions agree with TRBD1. This CDR3 is built from 15 residues. Germline V CDR1 and CDR2: KGHSH, LQKENI. With V trimmed by 5 bases and J by 3 bases, 6 bases remained unmatched. Written as DNA, the CDR3 is TGTGCCAGCTCATTCGGGGGGACAGGGGGCTACGAGCAGTACTTC. Translation: CASSFGGTGGYEQYF. The full variable domain, rest sourced from reference TRBV18 and TRBJ2-7, is NAGVMQNPRHLVRRRGQEARLRCSPMKGHSHVYWYRQLPEEGLKFMVYLQKENIIDESGMPKERFSAEFPKEGPSILRIQQVVRGDSAAYFCASSFGGTGGYEQYFGPGTRLTVT.

In this sample, this clone turned up a few times. The V gene is TRBV6-6, the J gene TRBJ1-3; D unclear. Trimming left V 6 bases short and J 2 bases short, with 5 bases between. The germline V gene has CDR1 MNHNY and CDR2 SVGAGI (reference sequence). This CDR3 region has 12 residues. This CDR3 is CASRKTGNTIYF. The CDR3 DNA follows: TGTGCCAGCAGAAAAACTGGAAACACCATATATTTT.

The chain joins TRBV28 to TRBJ2-7; 14 bases agree with TRBD2. The V and J ends lost 6 bases and 4 bases, in that order; junction bases with no gene match: 14. The CDR3 has 18 amino acids. From germline, CDR1 is MDHEN and CDR2 SYDVKM. The CDR3 nucleotides read TGTGCCAGCAGCCAACCGGGACTAGCGGGAGAGGACCAATACGAGCAGTACTTC. It translates to CASSQPGLAGEDQYEQYF.

The rearrangement joins TRBV5-1 to TRBJ2-5; D perhaps matches TRBD2 (6 bases). Per the germline V gene, CDR1 is SGHRS and CDR2 is YFSETQ. Trimming left V 7 bases short and J 2 bases short, with 15 bases between. This CDR3 comprises 14 residues. For the CDR3, the DNA is TGCGCCAGCTCCATGGGGGAGGTACAAGAGACCCAGTACTTC. Its translation: CASSMGEVQETQYF. The entire variable domain, with the rest obtained from reference TRBV5-1 and TRBJ2-5, is as follows: KAGVTQTPRYLIKTRGQQVTLSCSPISGHRSVSWYQQTPGQGLQFLFEYFSETQRNKGNFPGRFSGRQFSNSRSEMNVSTLELGDSALYLCASSMGEVQETQYFGPGTRLLVL.

This clone has a single count. This chain links TRBV7-9 with TRBJ2-3, with a tentative D call TRBD2 (6 bases). There are 14 residues in the CDR3. The V gene lost 7 bases and the J gene lost 4 bases, with 15 bases spanning the gap. Germline assignment: CDR1 SEHNR and CDR2 FQNEAQ (reference sequence). The CDR3 DNA sequence: TGTGCCAGCAAGAGGGCCTTAGCGGCAGATACGCAGTATTTT. This translates into CASKRALAADTQYF.

This clone came up a few times. The rearrangement uses TRBV19 and TRBJ1-1, with a possible D match to TRBD1 (6 bases). Per germline, CDR1 LNHDA and CDR2 SQIVND (reference sequence). The ends were cut back, 6 bases at V and 7 bases at J, with 12 bases in the middle. There are 12 residues in the CDR3. The DNA of the CDR3 is TGTGCCAGTAGCTACAGGGTGAGTGAAGCTTTCTTT. Protein product: CASSYRVSEAFF. The complete variable domain, with remaining parts taken from reference TRBV19 and TRBJ1-1, reads DGGITQSPKYLFRKEGQNVTLSCEQNLNHDAMYWYRQDPGQGLRLIYYSQIVNDFQKGDIAEGYSVSREKKESFPLTVTSAQKNPTAFYLCASSYRVSEAFFGQGTRLTVV.

This chain links TRBV7-2 with TRBJ2-1; 13 bases match TRBD2. The germline V gene has CDR1 SGHTA and CDR2 FQGNSA. The CDR3 runs 19 residues. V lost 0 bases and J lost 0; bases outside the gene matches: 5. The DNA for the CDR3 is TGTGCCAGCAGCTTAGCTCGGACTAGCGGGGGCCGCTCCTACAATGAGCAGTTCTTC. This translates into CASSLARTSGGRSYNEQFF. Full variable domain (remainder filled in from reference TRBV7-2 and TRBJ2-1): GAGVSQSPSNKVTEKGKDVELRCDPISGHTALYWYRQSLGQGLEFLIYFQGNSAPDKSGLPSDRFSAERTGGSVSTLTIQRTQQEDSAVYLCASSLARTSGGRSYNEQFFGPGTRLTVL.

The chain carries TRBV7-9 and TRBJ2-7, with 9 bases lining up with TRBD2. CDR3 length: 18 residues. V lost 3 bases to trimming and J lost 3 bases; unmatched junction nucleotides: 15. Looked up from germline, CDR1 is SEHNR and CDR2 is FQNEAQ (reference sequence). The CDR3 sequence is CASSLWASGIRASYEQYF. Written as DNA, the CDR3 is TGTGCCAGCAGCTTGTGGGCTAGCGGGATTCGGGCGAGCTACGAGCAGTACTTC.

Of note for this clone: Other DNA sequences in the same sample also yield this CDR3. The V call is TRBV6-5, the J call TRBJ1-2; 7 bases are a match to TRBD1. The germline gives CDR1 MNHEY, CDR2 SVGAGI. V shed 2 bases, J shed 6 bases, and the junction held 3 bases outside the gene matches. The CDR3 covers 13 residues. The CDR3 loop is CASSYRTGNGYTF. The CDR3 DNA reads TGTGCCAGCAGTTACCGGACAGGAAATGGCTACACCTTC.

The chain couples TRBV7-6 to TRBJ2-5, with TRBD1 matching 7 bases. Trimming removed 5 bases from V and 2 bases from J; junction bases left unmatched: 5. The CDR3 has 14 residues. The germline V gene has CDR1 SGHVS and CDR2 FNYEAQ. CDR3 sequence (DNA): TGTGCCAGCAGCCGGGGACAGCAACAAGAGACCCAGTACTTC. The encoded protein is CASSRGQQQETQYF.

This clone was seen just once. The chain has TRBV4-2 and TRBJ2-3, with no clear D. V gave up 0 bases and J gave up 6 bases, with 7 bases separating them. The CDR3 has 13 residues. Looked up from germline, CDR1 is LGHNA and CDR2 is YNFKEQ. The CDR3 sequence: CASSQDQRDTQYF. Written as DNA, the CDR3 is TGTGCCAGCAGCCAAGACCAACGGGATACGCAGTATTTT.

V gene TRBV5-1 combines with J gene TRBJ1-1; 8 nucleotides agree with TRBD1. The J segment lost 4 bases and the V segment lost 9 bases, leaving 14 bases of the junction unmatched. This CDR3 spans 15 amino acids. The germline V gene encodes CDR1 SGHRS and CDR2 YFSETQ. CDR3 sequence reads: CATGALTGAITEAFF. The DNA for the CDR3 is TGCGCCACCGGGGCCCTGACAGGGGCGATCACTGAAGCTTTCTTT.

This chain links TRBV20-1 with TRBJ2-7; weak D call: TRBD2 (5 bases). The CDR3 is 11 residues long. Germline V gives CDR1 DFQATT, CDR2 SNEGSKA (reference sequence). The V end lost 6 bases, the J end lost 2 bases, and 8 bases lay between the germline ends. CDR3 DNA sequence: TGCAGTGCCCTGGGAGCCTACGAGCAGTACTTC. Translated, it gives CSALGAYEQYF.

The sample holds a few counts of this clone. This sequence joins TRBV18 and TRBJ1-5; TRBD1 is a possible D gene (6 bases). CDR1 and CDR2 (germline): KGHSH, LQKENI. The CDR3 is 12 amino acids. Trimming removed 2 bases from V and 9 bases from J, with 8 bases in between. CDR3 in amino acids: CASSPGGGPQHF. The CDR3 bases are TGTGCCAGCTCACCAGGAGGGGGGCCCCAGCATTTT. The full variable domain, its missing parts supplied by reference TRBV18 and TRBJ1-5, is NAGVMQNPRHLVRRRGQEARLRCSPMKGHSHVYWYRQLPEEGLKFMVYLQKENIIDESGMPKERFSAEFPKEGPSILRIQQVVRGDSAAYFCASSPGGGPQHFGDGTRLSIL.

The chain joins TRBV6-1 to TRBJ1-3, with D uncertain. Trimming shortened V by 1 base and J by 2 bases, and 12 bases separated the two germline ends. Per the germline V gene, CDR1 is MNHNS and CDR2 is SASEGT. The CDR3 covers 16 residues. In DNA, the CDR3 is TGTGCCAGCAGTGAAGATTTTGGACGGGCTGGAAACACCATATATTTT. This translates into CASSEDFGRAGNTIYF.

As DNA, the CDR3 is TGTGCCAGCAGCTTAGCCGCGGGAAACGGGCTCTACGAGCAGTACTTC. It translates to CASSLAAGNGLYEQYF. V usage is TRBV7-2 and J usage is TRBJ2-7; maybe TRBD2 (6 bases). The CDR3 extends over 16 amino acids. Looked up from germline, CDR1 is SGHTA and CDR2 is FQGNSA. V was clipped by 0 bases and J by 3 bases, with 15 bases between them.

This clone was seen a few times. This chain joins TRBV18 and TRBJ2-5; 14 bases map to TRBD2. This CDR3 contains 16 residues. The V gene end was trimmed by 6 bases and the J gene end by 9 bases; junction bases not matched to a gene: 12. Germline V gives CDR1 KGHSH, CDR2 LQKENI. CDR3 coding DNA: TGTGCCAGCTCGCCTCCGGGACTAGCGGGAGAAAAAGCCCAGTACTTC. Amino acids: CASSPPGLAGEKAQYF.

This sequence joins TRBV14 and TRBJ1-2; 7 bases agree with TRBD1. Losses at the gene ends were 0 bases for V and 4 bases for J; bases not matched to a gene: 2. CDR1 and CDR2 from the germline V gene are SGHDN and FVKESK. CDR3 length: 14 amino acids. Here the CDR3 reads CASSQDRGFYGYTF. CDR3 DNA: TGTGCCAGCAGCCAAGACAGGGGGTTCTATGGCTACACCTTC.